The 28 T cell receptor beta chains reported below all come from one sample, sequenced in a study of T-cell memory formation after mild COVID-19. TCRdb re-called the 5' RACE reads with MiXCR, one entry per CDR3 protein. Found here are 200,000 to 300,000 distinct CDR3 sequences, approximately 15% of them singletons; the top ten hold approximately 2.1%. The sample comprised PBMCs or a T cell subset sorted from them (not recorded which). These receptors came from an adult woman who had mild COVID-19 (a few samples of this study predate the infection). Cell type and time point are not known.

This clonotype was seen a few times. The gene calls are TRBV5-1 and TRBJ1-1; 8 bases map to TRBD1. The CDR3 contains 14 residues. J lost 3 bases, V lost 3 bases, and 4 bases had no gene match. Germline V gives CDR1 SGHRS, CDR2 YFSETQ. The CDR3 DNA reads as TGCGCCAGCAGCTCGACAGGGGACGACACTGAAGCTTTCTTT. This sequence encodes CASSSTGDDTEAFF.

In its sample, this clonotype was seen a few times. V and J are TRBV5-1 and TRBJ1-1, with 7 nucleotides matching TRBD1. CDR3 length: 13 residues. Germline V gene data show CDR1 as SGHRS and CDR2 as YFSETQ. Trimming at V came to 7 bases and at J to 4 bases, leaving 7 bases not matched to a gene. The CDR3 protein is CASSGGTGTEAFF. The CDR3 nucleotides are TGCGCCAGCTCAGGGGGGACGGGCACTGAAGCTTTCTTT.

This clonotype came up a few times. The V gene is TRBV12-3 or TRBV12-4, the J gene TRBJ1-6, with unresolved D. Trimming stripped 2 bases from V and 9 bases from J, with 14 bases between. The CDR3 runs 15 residues. The CDR3 coding sequence is TGTGCCAGCAGTTTAAGTGGCAGTATCTCTTCACCCCTCCACTTT. Protein product: CASSLSGSISSPLHF.

The chain is built from TRBV20-1 and TRBJ2-3; TRBD2 agrees at 8 bases. Germline CDR1 is DFQATT and CDR2 is SNEGSKA (reference sequence). V shed 3 bases and J 5 bases; nucleotides not matched to a gene: 7. There are 14 residues in the CDR3. The CDR3 region is CSASGSGVGDTQYF. The CDR3 coding sequence is TGCAGTGCTAGTGGTAGCGGGGTTGGAGATACGCAGTATTTT.

The chain couples TRBV30 to TRBJ1-2; 10 bases are shared with TRBD1. Unmatched junction bases numbered 7, after V lost 0 bases and J lost 6 bases. CDR3 length: 15 amino acids. Germline V gene data show CDR1 as GTSNPN and CDR2 as SVGIG (reference sequence). CDR3 region: CAWSVTGTGENGYTF. CDR3 DNA sequence: TGTGCCTGGAGTGTTACCGGGACAGGGGAAAATGGCTACACCTTC.

This sequence joins TRBV29-1 and TRBJ2-7; no definite D call. The CDR3 is 13 residues long. Per the germline V gene, CDR1 is SQVTM and CDR2 is ANQGSEA. V was cut by 3 bases and J by 0 bases, with 9 bases left in between. The chain's CDR3 is CSVEAESSYEQYF. The CDR3 bases are TGCAGCGTTGAGGCGGAAAGCTCCTACGAGCAGTACTTC.

This clonotype was seen ten or more times. The chain is built from TRBV20-1 and TRBJ1-1; 10 nucleotides line up with TRBD1. The V and J ends lost 0 bases and 4 bases, in that order; junction bases with no gene match: 2. This CDR3 spans 14 amino acids. The germline V gene has CDR1 DFQATT and CDR2 SNEGSKA (reference sequence). CDR3 loop: CSARERTGGTEAFF. The CDR3 DNA is TGCAGTGCTAGAGAGCGGACAGGGGGCACTGAAGCTTTCTTT.

There are a few counts of this clonotype. This sequence joins TRBV6-5 and TRBJ1-1; TRBD1 aligns across 7 bases. This CDR3 is built from 13 residues. Germline trimming cut 0 bases from V and 5 bases from J; bases unmatched to any gene: 0. Germline values: CDR1 MNHEY, CDR2 SVGAGI. CDR3 region: CASSYSTGTEAFF. The CDR3 region has the DNA TGTGCCAGCAGTTACTCGACAGGGACTGAAGCTTTCTTT.

This clonotype was observed a handful of times. The chain carries TRBV12-3 or TRBV12-4 and TRBJ1-2; D possibly corresponds to TRBD1 (5 bases). This CDR3 has 16 residues. V lost 5 bases to trimming and J lost 0 bases, with 16 bases between them. The DNA for the CDR3 is TGTGCCAGCAGTCCGATGGGACTGATAGCTAACTATGGCTACACCTTC. Protein product: CASSPMGLIANYGYTF.

J is TRBJ2-3 and V is TRBV25-1; D perhaps matches TRBD2 (6 bases). The CDR3 is 16 residues long. Germline values: CDR1 MGHDK, CDR2 SYGVNS. V was trimmed by 1 base and J by 1 base, leaving 12 bases between them. Here the CDR3 reads CASSESSGLRTDTQYF. DNA for the CDR3: TGTGCCAGCAGTGAATCTTCGGGACTTCGCACAGATACGCAGTATTTT.

This clonotype has a handful of counts. The gene calls are TRBV7-7 and TRBJ2-7; D possibly corresponds to TRBD2 (5 bases). There are 16 residues in the CDR3. The germline V gene has CDR1 SSHAT and CDR2 FNYEAQ (reference sequence). The germline V and J ends were trimmed by 4 bases and 0 bases, with 16 bases remaining between them. CDR3 DNA: TGTGCCAGCAGCTCATCTGACCGGCGGGTCTCCTACGAGCAGTACTTC. The encoded protein is CASSSSDRRVSYEQYF.

The V gene is TRBV12-3 or TRBV12-4, the J gene TRBJ2-1; TRBD1 aligns across 9 bases. With 5 bases clipped from V and 6 bases from J, the junction kept 8 bases outside the gene matches. The CDR3 consists of 15 residues. This CDR3 is CASSDGQGSGNEQFF. The CDR3 region has the DNA TGTGCCAGCAGTGATGGACAGGGGTCGGGCAATGAGCAGTTCTTC.

CDR3 residues: CATSASTDTQYF. CDR3 nucleotides: TGTGCCACCAGTGCTAGCACAGATACGCAGTATTTT. The chain joins TRBV24-1 to TRBJ2-3; D unclear. The CDR3 spans 12 residues. Germline V gene data show CDR1 as KGHDR and CDR2 as SFDVKD. Trimming took 5 bases from V and 0 from J, leaving 2 bases between them.

This clonotype was detected only a few times. J is TRBJ2-3 and V is TRBV4-1; TRBD2 agrees at 8 bases. The CDR3 has 14 residues. Trimming at V came to 5 bases and at J to 6 bases, leaving 7 bases not matched to a gene. Per germline, CDR1 MGHRA and CDR2 YSYEKL. This CDR3 reads CASSLRGVQDTQYF. The DNA for the CDR3 is TGCGCCAGCAGCTTGCGGGGGGTTCAGGATACGCAGTATTTT.

This clonotype appeared many times. This chain uses TRBV3-1 with TRBJ2-1; the match to TRBD2 covers 9 bases. This CDR3 is built from 14 residues. Germline-derived CDR1 and CDR2 are LGHDT and YNNKEL (reference sequence). Unmatched junction bases numbered 9, after V lost 5 bases and J lost 10 bases. The CDR3 bases are TGTGCCAGCAGCGTAGCGGGGGTTAGGTCGGAGCAGTTCTTC. It specifies CASSVAGVRSEQFF.

V and J are TRBV15 and TRBJ2-7; D unclear. The germline V gene has CDR1 LNHNV and CDR2 YYDKDF (reference sequence). This CDR3 has 14 residues. The V and J ends lost 4 bases and 3 bases respectively, with 13 bases between them. The CDR3 DNA is TGTGCCACCAGCAACCCAGCCGCCGTCTACGAGCAGTACTTC. Protein sequence: CATSNPAAVYEQYF.

The rearrangement uses TRBV4-1 and TRBJ1-1; D gene unclear. Germline V lookup: CDR1 MGHRA, CDR2 YSYEKL. The CDR3 is 16 amino acids. Trimming removed 5 bases at V and 0 bases at J, with 16 bases between. The CDR3 DNA sequence: TGCGCCAGCAGCTCACCTCGGGCCAAGTTGAACACTGAAGCTTTCTTT. Translation: CASSSPRAKLNTEAFF.

V is TRBV7-2 and J is TRBJ1-1; tentative D call: TRBD1 (5 bases). Germline assignment: CDR1 SGHTA and CDR2 FQGNSA. V lost 3 bases to trimming and J lost 4 bases, with 15 bases between them. There are 15 residues in the CDR3. The CDR3 spells CASSLRSLRGTEAFF. The CDR3, as DNA: TGTGCCAGCAGCTTGAGGTCCCTGAGGGGCACTGAAGCTTTCTTT.

The V gene is TRBV4-3, the J gene TRBJ2-5, with 11 bases fitting TRBD2. J gave up 0 bases and V 4 bases, and 1 base lay outside the gene matches. The CDR3 loop spans 15 amino acids. Germline lookup yields CDR1 LGHNA and CDR2 YSLEER. The CDR3 protein is CASSLGLADQETQYF. DNA for the CDR3: TGCGCCAGCAGCCTGGGACTAGCGGACCAAGAGACCCAGTACTTC.

Only a few counts were recorded for this clonotype. This chain uses TRBV20-1 with TRBJ2-2; 7 bases fit TRBD2. This CDR3 contains 17 residues. Germline CDR1 and CDR2: DFQATT and SNEGSKA (reference sequence). V shed 0 bases and J 0 bases; nucleotides not matched to a gene: 7. The CDR3 loop is CSARDPERGTNTGELFF. The CDR3 DNA follows: TGCAGTGCTAGAGACCCAGAGCGGGGAACGAACACCGGGGAGCTGTTTTTT.

This clonotype was seen only a few times. DNA of the CDR3: TGTGCCACCAGCAGAGTACTAGCGGGGGTAAGAGAGCAGTACTTC. Protein: CATSRVLAGVREQYF. V is TRBV15 and J is TRBJ2-7; 11 nucleotides agree with TRBD2. The ends lost 1 base at V and 7 bases at J; junction bases unmatched: 6. Germline assignment: CDR1 LNHNV and CDR2 YYDKDF (reference sequence). This CDR3 comprises 15 residues.

This clonotype was seen only a few times. This chain links TRBV2 with TRBJ2-3, with D perhaps given as TRBD1 or TRBD2 (5 bases each). CDR1 and CDR2 from the germline V gene are SNHLY and FYNNEI. With 6 bases removed from V and 5 bases from J, the gap between germline ends came to 21 bases. This CDR3 is 16 amino acids long. The CDR3 DNA is TGTGCCAGCAGCCCGGGACCCCAGGTTCCCAAAGATACGCAGTATTTT. This translates into CASSPGPQVPKDTQYF.

This clonotype showed up just a few times. CDR3 sequence (DNA): TGTGCCTGGAGTGTACTGGACACGTACAACAATGAGCAGTTCTTC. It is translated as CAWSVLDTYNNEQFF. This chain joins TRBV30 and TRBJ2-1, with D possibly TRBD1 on 5 matching bases. CDR1 GTSNPN and CDR2 SVGIG come from the germline V gene (reference sequence). This CDR3 is built from 15 residues. Trimming took 0 bases from V and 5 from J, leaving 14 bases between them.

The chain couples TRBV3-1 to TRBJ1-2; tentatively, D is TRBD1 (5 bases). This CDR3 spans 14 amino acids. V was pared by 6 bases and J by 2 bases, with 13 bases between. Germline-derived CDR1 and CDR2 are LGHDT and YNNKEL (reference sequence). CDR3 nucleotides: TGTGCCAGCAGGAGCGGGGCAGACAACTATGGCTACACCTTC. Protein sequence: CASRSGADNYGYTF.

The rearrangement joins TRBV27 to TRBJ2-1; 11 bases align to TRBD2. The CDR3 length is 14 residues. The V gene end was trimmed by 10 bases and the J gene end by 5 bases; junction bases not matched to a gene: 7. CDR1 and CDR2 (germline): MNHEY, SMNVEV (reference sequence). The CDR3 nucleotides read TGTGCCACCGCGGGACTAGCGGCTAACAATGAGCAGTTCTTC. This sequence encodes CATAGLAANNEQFF.

This clonotype has only a few counts. The chain has TRBV9 and TRBJ2-3; 8 positions match TRBD2. V shed 5 bases and J 5 bases; nucleotides not matched to a gene: 13. The germline gives CDR1 SGDLS, CDR2 YYNGEE. The CDR3 totals 16 residues. This CDR3 reads CASSSHPTGRGDTQYF. CDR3 nucleotide sequence: TGTGCCAGCAGTTCTCATCCGACCGGGAGGGGAGATACGCAGTATTTT.

The chain employs TRBV6-6 and TRBJ2-2; the D is unclear. The V gene lost 8 bases and the J gene lost 7 bases, with 8 bases spanning the gap. Germline loops: CDR1 MNHNY, CDR2 SVGAGI (reference sequence). The CDR3 loop spans 11 amino acids. CDR3 nucleotides: TGTGCCAGCTGGAAGGACGGGGAGCTGTTTTTT. Encoded protein: CASWKDGELFF.

The rearrangement links TRBV27 to TRBJ1-1, with D possibly matching TRBD1 (6 bases). The CDR3 sequence is 14 residues long. The germline V gene has CDR1 MNHEY and CDR2 SMNVEV (reference sequence). The V end was cut by 6 bases, the J end by 5 bases, with 16 bases between. The CDR3 is CASRSTGPGTEAFF. In DNA form, the CDR3 reads TGTGCCAGCAGATCTACAGGGCCTGGGACTGAAGCTTTCTTT.